This is a list of T cell receptor beta chains from one sample in a study of T-cell reconstitution after alpha-beta-depleted transplantation in children. TCRdb independently ran MiXCR on the PCR reads; one entry per CDR3 protein. This table holds about 900,000 distinct CDR3 sequences, roughly 29% found once. The sequences come from PBMCs, mostly from graft donor cells, collected 360 days after TCRalphabeta/CD19-depleted stem cell transplant. The receptors come from a boy younger than two who had a stem cell transplant for SCID, so the T cells may come from the graft donor. Each CDR3 is given with its conserved first and last residue. A D gene is named only where the DNA matches it firmly. Only some rows state a clone size, as once, few, many or a class for expanded clones.

TRBJ2-5	-	TRBV20-1	-	TGCAGTGCTAAACTAGTCCAAGAGACCCAGTACTTC	CSAKLVQETQYF
TRBJ2-7	few	TRBV29-1	-	TGCAGCGTTGAAGATCGGAGGGGTTGGGCCTTCGAGCAGTACTTC	CSVEDRRGWAFEQYF
TRBJ1-5	few	TRBV6-5	TRBD1	TGTGCCAGCAGTTACGAGACAGGGACACCCCGGCATTTT	CASSYETGTPRHF
TRBJ1-2	-	TRBV12-3/TRBV12-4	-	TGTGCCAGCAGTTTAGTTGGGTTCTACGGTGGCTACACCTTC	CASSLVGFYGGYTF
TRBJ1-2	few	TRBV29-1	TRBD1	TGCAGCGCCGGGACAGCGGTATATGGCTACACCTTC	CSAGTAVYGYTF
TRBJ2-2	-	TRBV19	TRBD1	TGTGCCAGTAGTGCCTGGACAGGGGAGCCCGGGGAGCTGTTTTTT	CASSAWTGEPGELFF
TRBJ2-5	few	TRBV5-1	TRBD1	TGCGCCAGCAGCTTGGACGGACAGGGGCATCGGGAGACCCAGTACTTC	CASSLDGQGHRETQYF
TRBJ2-2	-	TRBV7-9	-	TGTGCCAGCAGCCCCAGGCTGTACTTT	CASSPRLYF
TRBJ2-2	few	TRBV12-3/TRBV12-4	-	TGTGCCAGCAGTTCCCAGGGCAGGGCCACCGGGGAGCTGTTTTTT	CASSSQGRATGELFF
TRBJ1-1	few	TRBV6-5	-	TGTGCCAGCAGTTACTCTTCGGACTTTTGGGGGGTCAGCACTGAAGCTTTCTTT	CASSYSSDFWGVSTEAFF
TRBJ1-5	-	TRBV28	-	TGTGCCAGCAGATTAAGAGCATCTCGGCCCCAGCATTTT	CASRLRASRPQHF
TRBJ2-7	-	TRBV7-2	TRBD2	TGTGCCAGCAGCTCGCAGAGTAGCGGGGGCGGTTACGAGCAGTACTTC	CASSSQSSGGGYEQYF
TRBJ2-2	few	TRBV7-3	-	TGTGCCAGCAGCGTGGGCGGTACTCGTGGCACCGGGGAGCTGTTTTTT	CASSVGGTRGTGELFF
TRBJ1-3	-	TRBV15	-	TGTGCCACCAGCAGGAGGGATCACTCTGGAAACACCATATATTTT	CATSRRDHSGNTIYF
TRBJ2-5	few	TRBV29-1	-	TGCAGCGTGAGGAGGGACCAAGAGACCCAGTACTTC	CSVRRDQETQYF
TRBJ1-6	-	TRBV9	-	TGTGCCAGCAGCGTAGCTTCAGGGGTGGGTTCACCCCTCCACTTT	CASSVASGVGSPLHF
TRBJ2-1	-	TRBV18	-	TGTGCCAGCTCACCACGGGTGGGCAAAGGGGGTGAGCAGTTCTTC	CASSPRVGKGGEQFF
TRBJ2-1	-	TRBV27	-	TGTGCCAGCAGTCCGGGGACGGAGAGGTACAATGAGCAGTTCTTC	CASSPGTERYNEQFF
TRBJ2-5	-	TRBV7-2	-	TGTGCCAGCAGCTTAGTCCCGGGACCGTACCAAGAGACCCAGTACTTC	CASSLVPGPYQETQYF
TRBJ2-7	few	TRBV12-3/TRBV12-4	-	TGTGCCAGCAGTCCCGCAGGGCTAAGCTCCTACGAGCAGTACTTC	CASSPAGLSSYEQYF
TRBJ2-3	few	TRBV7-2	TRBD2	TGTGCCAGCAGCTGGACTAGCGGGGCCGATACGCAGTATTTT	CASSWTSGADTQYF
TRBJ2-3	-	TRBV6-5	TRBD2	TGTGCCAGCAGTTACACGGGCGGGGGGGTTGCAGATACGCAGTATTTT	CASSYTGGGVADTQYF
TRBJ2-7	-	TRBV10-2	-	TGCGCCAGCAGTGAGTCTGGGACGGCGACCTACGAGCAGTACTTC	CASSESGTATYEQYF
TRBJ2-5	-	TRBV12-3/TRBV12-4	TRBD2	TGTGCCAGCAGCCTCCCCGGACTAGCGGGGGTCGAGGAGACCCAGTACTTC	CASSLPGLAGVEETQYF
TRBJ2-1	-	TRBV12-3/TRBV12-4	TRBD2	TGTGCCAGCAGTTTAGGGTGGGGCGGGGGGACAAGGAATGAGCAGTTCTTC	CASSLGWGGGTRNEQFF
TRBJ1-1	few	TRBV5-1	TRBD1	TGCGCCAGCAGCCCCCTGACAGGGCCGGCCACTGAAGCTTTCTTT	CASSPLTGPATEAFF
TRBJ1-5	-	TRBV2	-	TGTGCCAGCAGTGAAGCGGAGGCTAGCAATCAGCCCCAGCATTTT	CASSEAEASNQPQHF